This T cell receptor (beta chain) was sequenced for a study of cytomegalovirus exposure and HLA in healthy donors. On the study more broadly: Approximately 170 million T cells yielded more than 90 million unique TCR beta sequences in earlier analysis.

As regards this clone: Its target is not known.

The study, taken as a whole, reports: A few chains linked to CMV were shown in vitro to be specific for CMV antigens. Excluded: some indistinguishable V segments such as TRBV6-2 and TRBV6-3.

Use of 60 Vbeta and 13 Jbeta primers characterized the PCR. Some clones are missing from TCRdb's copy, which holds only in-frame ones; the method was immunoSEQ multiplex PCR. The sample holds approximately 110,000 clones. This CDR3 has 13 residues. Germline loops: CDR1 ENHRY, CDR2 SYGVKD. V was pared by 5 bases and J by 8 bases, with 6 bases of the junction left unmatched. The chain carries TRBV10-3 and TRBJ2-1, with 7 bases aligning to TRBD2. This clonotype originated in a man aged 18 to 29 in good health and CMV-seronegative. Sequences were obtained from PBMCs. Here the CDR3 reads CAISLAAVDEQFF. Written as DNA, the CDR3 is TGTGCCATCAGTCTAGCGGCTGTGGATGAGCAGTTCTTC.